This T cell receptor beta chain was captured by sequencing in a study of beta chain features in type 1 diabetes. The study, taken as a whole, reports: When cDNA is sequenced, cells with high TCR expression could be over-represented. Within each of all four CD4+ subsets, Type 1 diabetes patients had TCRB CDR3s that were moderately but significantly shorter.

Expressed TCRB transcripts got sequenced, as all isolated RNA was reverse transcribed. Using immunoSEQ multiplex PCR, the repertoire was profiled, and TCRdb retains in-frame clones only, with some absent. The data contain about 160,000 clones, 50% to 70% of them singletons. Notes on this clone: What it binds is unknown.

The V end lost 2 bases, the J end lost 2 bases, and 17 bases lay between the germline ends. The CDR3 spans 17 residues. The germline V gene has CDR1 SEHNR and CDR2 FQNEAQ (reference sequence). The sequencing sample was made of naive CD4+ T cells from blood. The sequence derives from a young man with type 1 diabetes. This chain connects TRBV7-9 to TRBJ2-3, with D perhaps TRBD2 (6 bases). CDR3 region: CASSLFQRARLTDTQYF. In DNA form, the CDR3 reads TGTGCCAGCAGCTTATTCCAGCGGGCGAGACTCACAGATACGCAGTATTTT.